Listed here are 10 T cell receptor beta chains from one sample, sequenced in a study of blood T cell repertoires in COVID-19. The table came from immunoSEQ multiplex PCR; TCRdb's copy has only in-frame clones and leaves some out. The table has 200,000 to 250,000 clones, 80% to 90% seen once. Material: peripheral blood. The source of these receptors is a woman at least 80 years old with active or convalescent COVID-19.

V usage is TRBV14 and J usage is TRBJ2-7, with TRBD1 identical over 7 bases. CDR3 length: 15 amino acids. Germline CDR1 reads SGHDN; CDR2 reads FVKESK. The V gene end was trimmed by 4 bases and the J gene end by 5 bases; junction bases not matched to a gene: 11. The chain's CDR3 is CASSLKVQGNNEQYF. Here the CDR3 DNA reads TGTGCCAGCAGCCTCAAGGTACAGGGGAACAACGAGCAGTACTTC.

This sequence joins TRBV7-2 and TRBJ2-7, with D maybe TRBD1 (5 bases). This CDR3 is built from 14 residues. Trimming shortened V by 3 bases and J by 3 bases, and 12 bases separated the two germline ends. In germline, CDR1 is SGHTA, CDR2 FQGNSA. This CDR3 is CASSFQQALYEQYF. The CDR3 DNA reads TGTGCCAGCAGCTTTCAACAGGCGCTCTACGAGCAGTACTTC.

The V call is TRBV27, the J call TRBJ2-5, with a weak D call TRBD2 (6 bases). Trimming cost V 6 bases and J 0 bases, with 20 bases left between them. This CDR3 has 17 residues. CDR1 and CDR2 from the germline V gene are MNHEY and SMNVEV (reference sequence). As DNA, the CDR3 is TGTGCCAGCAGCCGTCTTGGGAGGCGGGCAAACCAAGAGACCCAGTACTTC. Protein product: CASSRLGRRANQETQYF.

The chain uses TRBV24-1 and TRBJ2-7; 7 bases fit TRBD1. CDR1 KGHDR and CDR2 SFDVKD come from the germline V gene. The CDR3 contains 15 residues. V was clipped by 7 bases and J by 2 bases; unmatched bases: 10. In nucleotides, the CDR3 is TGTGCCACCAGCACAGGGGAAGGCGGCCCCTACGAGCAGTACTTC. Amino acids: CATSTGEGGPYEQYF.

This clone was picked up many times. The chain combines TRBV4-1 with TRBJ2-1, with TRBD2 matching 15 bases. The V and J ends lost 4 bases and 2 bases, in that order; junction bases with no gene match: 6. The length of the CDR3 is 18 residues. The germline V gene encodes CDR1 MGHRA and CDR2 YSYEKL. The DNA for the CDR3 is TGCGCCAGCAGCCGATCGGGACTAGCGGGGGGTGCCTACAATGAGCAGTTCTTC. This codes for CASSRSGLAGGAYNEQFF.

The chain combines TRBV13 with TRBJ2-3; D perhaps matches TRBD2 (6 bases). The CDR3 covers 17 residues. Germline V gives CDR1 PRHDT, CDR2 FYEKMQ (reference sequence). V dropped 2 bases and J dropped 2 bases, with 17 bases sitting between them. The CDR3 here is CASSLSGVGGDTDTQYF. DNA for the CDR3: TGTGCCAGCAGCTTATCTGGGGTCGGAGGGGACACAGATACGCAGTATTTT.

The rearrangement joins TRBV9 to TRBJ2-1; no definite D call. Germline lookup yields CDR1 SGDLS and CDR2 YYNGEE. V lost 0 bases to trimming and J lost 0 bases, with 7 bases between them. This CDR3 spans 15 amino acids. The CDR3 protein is CASSVAASSYNEQFF. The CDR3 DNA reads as TGTGCCAGCAGCGTAGCGGCTAGCTCCTACAATGAGCAGTTCTTC. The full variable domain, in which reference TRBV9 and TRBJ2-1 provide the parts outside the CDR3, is DSGVTQTPKHLITATGQRVTLRCSPRSGDLSVYWYQQSLDQGLQFLIQYYNGEERAKGNILERFSAQQFPDLHSELNLSSLELGDSALYFCASSVAASSYNEQFFGPGTRLTVL.

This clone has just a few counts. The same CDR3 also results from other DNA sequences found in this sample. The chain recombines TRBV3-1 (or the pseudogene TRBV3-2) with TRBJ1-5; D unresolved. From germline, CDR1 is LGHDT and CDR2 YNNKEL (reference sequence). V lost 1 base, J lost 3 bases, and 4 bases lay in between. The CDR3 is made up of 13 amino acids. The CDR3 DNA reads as TGTGCCAGCAGCCAAGGACTCAATCAGCCCCAGCATTTT. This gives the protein CASSQGLNQPQHF.

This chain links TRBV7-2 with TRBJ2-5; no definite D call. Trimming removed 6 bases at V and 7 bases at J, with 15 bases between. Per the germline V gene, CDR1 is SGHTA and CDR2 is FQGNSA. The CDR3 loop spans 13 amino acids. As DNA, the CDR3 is TGTGCCAGCAGGCCTGCGAGGCCGGGGACCCAGTACTTC. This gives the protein CASRPARPGTQYF.

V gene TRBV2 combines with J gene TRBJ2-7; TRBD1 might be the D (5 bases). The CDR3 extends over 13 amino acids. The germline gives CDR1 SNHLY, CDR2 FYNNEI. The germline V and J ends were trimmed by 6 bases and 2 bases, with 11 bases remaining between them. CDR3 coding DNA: TGTGCCAGCAGGGCAGGGCCGGCCTACGAGCAGTACTTC. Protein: CASRAGPAYEQYF.